The 26 T cell receptor beta chains in this list originate from one sample, sequenced in a study of cytomegalovirus exposure and HLA in healthy donors. This PCR relied on a set of 60 Vbeta primers and 13 Jbeta primers. The repertoire was sequenced with immunoSEQ multiplex PCR; TCRdb's copy has only in-frame clones and lacks some. The sample comprises more than 150,000 clones, about 80% of which are singletons, and less than 1.5% rests with the top ten. Sequenced: PBMCs. These receptors originate from a man aged 18 to 29 in good health and CMV-seronegative.

The sample holds a few counts of this clone. This chain joins TRBV27 and TRBJ1-5; possibly TRBD1 for D (6 bases). CDR1 MNHEY and CDR2 SMNVEV come from the germline V gene (reference sequence). Between the trimmed V and J ends, which lost 3 bases and 5 bases, there was a span of 8 bases. The length of the CDR3 is 13 residues. The CDR3 nucleotides are TGTGCCAGCAGTTTTGGACAGCATCAGCCCCAGCATTTT. Its translation is CASSFGQHQPQHF.

V is TRBV18 and J is TRBJ2-3; 14 nucleotides match TRBD2. CDR1 and CDR2 from the germline V gene are KGHSH and LQKENI. The CDR3 has 19 residues. J gave up 0 bases and V 6 bases, and 11 bases lay outside the gene matches. The CDR3 here is CASSPGLAGARGSTDTQYF. CDR3 nucleotides: TGTGCCAGCTCCCCGGGACTAGCGGGGGCCCGGGGGAGCACAGATACGCAGTATTTT.

The chain couples TRBV13 to TRBJ1-2, with TRBD1 identical over 9 bases. The germline CDR1 and CDR2 sequences are PRHDT and FYEKMQ (reference sequence). Unmatched junction bases numbered 9, after V lost 5 bases and J lost 5 bases. This CDR3 spans 15 amino acids. The CDR3 sequence is CASSAIQGADYGYTF. DNA of the CDR3: TGTGCCAGCAGCGCAATACAGGGGGCAGATTATGGCTACACCTTC. Full variable domain (missing parts from reference TRBV13 and TRBJ1-2): AAGVIQSPRHLIKEKRETATLKCYPIPRHDTVYWYQQGPGQDPQFLISFYEKMQSDKGSIPDRFSAQQFSDYHSELNMSSLELGDSALYFCASSAIQGADYGYTFGSGTRLTVV.

This clone was found a few times. The chain is built from TRBV11-3 and TRBJ2-1; D gene unclear. V shed 3 bases and J shed 1 base, with 4 bases lying between them. The CDR3 is 13 residues long. Looked up from germline, CDR1 is SGHNT and CDR2 is YENEEA. DNA for the CDR3: TGTGCCAGCAGCTTGGAGTCCTACAATGAGCAGTTCTTC. It encodes CASSLESYNEQFF. The full variable domain, completed using reference TRBV11-3 and TRBJ2-1, is EAGVVQSPRYKIIEKKQPVAFWCNPISGHNTLYWYLQNLGQGPELLIRYENEEAVDDSQLPKDRFSAERLKGVDSTLKIQPAELGDSAVYLCASSLESYNEQFFGPGTRLTVL.

This clone showed up just once. The chain is built from TRBV7-9 and TRBJ2-7; the match to TRBD1 covers 7 bases. Germline CDR1 reads SEHNR; CDR2 reads FQNEAQ (reference sequence). The CDR3 spans 17 residues. The trim removed 4 bases at V and 1 base at J, leaving 13 bases unmatched. Here the CDR3 reads CASSSVDRDSPSYEQYF. CDR3 DNA sequence: TGTGCCAGCAGCTCCGTCGACCGGGACAGCCCTTCCTACGAGCAGTACTTC.

The chain has TRBV30 and TRBJ1-4, with no clear D. V was clipped by 1 base and J by 3 bases, with 9 bases between them. In germline, CDR1 is GTSNPN, CDR2 SVGIG (reference sequence). CDR3 length: 14 amino acids. In nucleotides, the CDR3 is TGTGCCTGGAGTGAGAACCCGGCTAATGAAAAACTGTTTTTT. Its protein is CAWSENPANEKLFF.

The V and J genes are TRBV9 and TRBJ1-3, with a possible D match to TRBD1 (6 bases). Germline V gene sequence: CDR1 SGDLS, CDR2 YYNGEE. The length of the CDR3 is 16 residues. The ends were cut back, 4 bases at V and 0 bases at J, with 14 bases in the middle. CDR3 amino acids: CASSLGQPSSGNTIYF. The CDR3 DNA reads as TGTGCCAGCAGCTTAGGACAGCCGAGCTCTGGAAACACCATATATTTT. Complete variable domain (other parts from reference TRBV9 and TRBJ1-3): DSGVTQTPKHLITATGQRVTLRCSPRSGDLSVYWYQQSLDQGLQFLIQYYNGEERAKGNILERFSAQQFPDLHSELNLSSLELGDSALYFCASSLGQPSSGNTIYFGEGSWLTVV.

This clone was detected once. J is TRBJ2-2 and V is TRBV6-9; possibly TRBD2 for D (6 bases). The V gene's germline CDR1 is MNHGY and CDR2 SVAAGI. CDR3 length equals 19 residues. Deletions cut 6 bases from V and 6 bases from J, with 29 bases between. The CDR3 is CASRYHQPPGLARPGELFF. The CDR3, as DNA: TGTGCCAGCAGGTATCACCAACCCCCCGGTCTAGCGAGGCCCGGGGAGCTGTTTTTT.

About this clone: The sample contains more than one DNA sequence encoding this CDR3. The V call is TRBV30, the J call TRBJ1-5, with D possibly being TRBD1 (6 bases). The CDR3 sequence is 15 residues long. Germline values: CDR1 GTSNPN, CDR2 SVGIG (reference sequence). V lost 1 base and J 0 bases, leaving 10 bases between the germline ends. The CDR3 is CAWSEDSHSNQPQHF. In nucleotides, the CDR3 is TGTGCCTGGAGTGAGGACAGCCATAGCAATCAGCCCCAGCATTTT.

This clone was recorded once. Germline and junction disagree at one end, which may indicate a read error. The chain uses TRBV5-1 and TRBJ2-7; 9 bases match TRBD1. The V gene's germline CDR1 is SGHRS and CDR2 YFSETQ. CDR3 size: 12 residues. The CDR3 here is CASSLSGDRAIF. In nucleotides, the CDR3 is TGCGCCAGCAGCTTGTCGGGGGACAGGGCCATTTTC.

The chain combines TRBV7-9 with TRBJ1-5, with a possible D match to TRBD1 (6 bases). The germline V gene has CDR1 SEHNR and CDR2 FQNEAQ (reference sequence). This CDR3 has 17 residues. Trimming took 0 bases from V and 1 from J, leaving 13 bases between them. CDR3 sequence: CASSLAHNRESNQPQHF. In DNA, the CDR3 is TGTGCCAGCAGCTTAGCTCACAACAGGGAGAGCAATCAGCCCCAGCATTTT.

This chain links TRBV5-1 with TRBJ2-2; D might be TRBD2 (5 bases). The CDR3 is 13 residues long. The germline gives CDR1 SGHRS, CDR2 YFSETQ. With 1 base removed from V and 6 bases from J, the gap between germline ends came to 7 bases. CDR3: CASSLMEAGELFF. CDR3 DNA: TGCGCCAGCAGCTTGATGGAGGCCGGGGAGCTGTTTTTT.

The chain is built from TRBV9 and TRBJ2-5, with TRBD2 matching 7 bases. Trimming at V came to 0 bases and at J to 1 base, leaving 3 bases not matched to a gene. The CDR3 has 15 amino acids. From germline, CDR1 is SGDLS and CDR2 YYNGEE. CDR3 DNA sequence: TGTGCCAGCAGCGTAGTCCCTAGCGGCCAAGAGACCCAGTACTTC. Its translation: CASSVVPSGQETQYF.

The rearrangement links TRBV18 to TRBJ1-3; 7 bases map to TRBD1. V lost 4 bases, J lost 2 bases, and 5 bases stayed unmatched. The CDR3 is 15 amino acids. CDR1 is KGHSH and CDR2 is LQKENI in the germline V gene. This CDR3 is CASSRDSSTGNTIYF. CDR3 DNA: TGTGCCAGCTCACGGGACAGTTCGACTGGAAACACCATATATTTT.

The chain couples TRBV4-2 to TRBJ2-7; 8 nucleotides match TRBD2. Germline loops: CDR1 LGHNA, CDR2 YNFKEQ. This CDR3 is built from 15 residues. After removal of 5 bases from V and 3 bases from J, the junction contained 9 bases not matched to a gene. The CDR3 loop is CASSTRGLAGYEQYF. The CDR3 DNA sequence: TGTGCCAGCAGCACCCGCGGCCTAGCGGGCTACGAGCAGTACTTC.

This sequence joins TRBV27 and TRBJ2-7; 8 bases agree with TRBD1. The trim removed 2 bases at V and 5 bases at J, leaving 2 bases unmatched. The CDR3 is 13 residues long. CDR1 and CDR2 (germline): MNHEY, SMNVEV (reference sequence). The CDR3 sequence: CASSLGQGNEQYF. The CDR3 coding sequence is TGTGCCAGCAGTTTAGGACAGGGTAACGAGCAGTACTTC.

V usage is TRBV6-1 and J usage is TRBJ1-6; 10 positions match TRBD1. Germline V gene sequence: CDR1 MNHNS, CDR2 SASEGT. V shed 2 bases, J shed 8 bases, and the junction held 3 bases outside the gene matches. This CDR3 is built from 15 residues. CDR3 protein: CASSESGTGDSPLHF. The DNA for the CDR3 is TGTGCCAGCAGTGAATCCGGGACAGGGGATTCACCCCTCCACTTT.

This clone appeared a single time. V usage is TRBV9 and J usage is TRBJ2-3, with 14 bases fitting TRBD2. V dropped 3 bases and J dropped 2; count of bases not matched to a gene: 5. This CDR3 has 17 residues. CDR1 SGDLS and CDR2 YYNGEE come from the germline V gene. The chain's CDR3 is CASSAGLAGVNTDTQYF. CDR3 bases: TGTGCCAGCAGCGCGGGACTAGCGGGAGTAAACACAGATACGCAGTATTTT.

The rearrangement joins TRBV13 to TRBJ2-5; D remains ambiguous. The V gene lost 4 bases and the J gene lost 2 bases, with 8 bases spanning the gap. The CDR3 consists of 13 residues. Germline CDR1 and CDR2: PRHDT and FYEKMQ (reference sequence). The CDR3 sequence: CASSSRGQETQYF. In DNA form, the CDR3 reads TGTGCCAGCAGCTCCCGAGGACAAGAGACCCAGTACTTC.

This clone was detected only a few times. The gene calls are TRBV30 and TRBJ1-3, with D possibly being TRBD1 (6 bases). Germline V gives CDR1 GTSNPN, CDR2 SVGIG (reference sequence). This CDR3 spans 14 amino acids. The V end lost 4 bases, the J end lost 2 bases, and 12 bases lay between the germline ends. This CDR3 reads CAWKGGGAGNTIYF. CDR3 coding DNA: TGTGCCTGGAAGGGAGGGGGGGCTGGAAACACCATATATTTT. Together with reference TRBV30 and TRBJ1-3, the CDR3 gives the full variable domain: SQTIHQWPATLVQPVGSPLSLECTVEGTSNPNLYWYRQAAGRGLQLLFYSVGIGQISSEVPQNLSASRPQDRQFILSSKKLLLSDSGFYLCAWKGGGAGNTIYFGEGSWLTVV.

The chain recombines TRBV9 with TRBJ2-1, with TRBD2 as a possible D gene (6 bases). There are 18 residues in the CDR3. From germline, CDR1 is SGDLS and CDR2 YYNGEE. Trimming left V 0 bases short and J 0 bases short, with 16 bases between. The CDR3 DNA is TGTGCCAGCAGCGTAGAGGGTAGCGGCGTATTCTCCTACAATGAGCAGTTCTTC. Its translation: CASSVEGSGVFSYNEQFF.

This clone showed up just a few times. CDR3 nucleotides: TGTGCCAGCAGCTTGGACGGGACAGGGGGCGGGGAGACCCAGTACTTC. It translates to CASSLDGTGGGETQYF. The genes are TRBV7-9 and TRBJ2-5; TRBD1 matches 12 bases. Germline loops: CDR1 SEHNR, CDR2 FQNEAQ (reference sequence). There are 16 residues in the CDR3. V dropped 3 bases and J dropped 5; count of bases not matched to a gene: 7.

This clone came up once. This chain joins TRBV9 and TRBJ2-5, with 8 bases that match TRBD1. Germline V CDR1 and CDR2: SGDLS, YYNGEE. The ends lost 4 bases at V and 4 bases at J; junction bases unmatched: 6. The CDR3 runs to 14 residues. DNA of the CDR3: TGTGCCAGCAGCTCCGCAGGGGGCCCAGAGACCCAGTACTTC. This sequence encodes CASSSAGGPETQYF.

The rearrangement uses TRBV6-1 and TRBJ2-4, with a possible D match to TRBD1 (6 bases). Per the germline V gene, CDR1 is MNHNS and CDR2 is SASEGT. The CDR3 covers 12 residues. Trimming took off 6 bases at V and 13 bases at J, with 16 bases between the two ends. The CDR3: CASRATGQSQYF. CDR3 DNA: TGTGCCAGCAGAGCTACCGGACAGTCCCAGTACTTC.

The J gene is TRBJ2-7, the V gene TRBV27, with 10 bases fitting TRBD2. This CDR3 region has 14 residues. Germline V gene lookup returns CDR1 MNHEY and CDR2 SMNVEV (reference sequence). V trimming: 0 bases; J trimming: 7 bases; junction bases outside the gene matches: 3. CDR3 loop: CASSLSGGLAEQYF. As DNA, the CDR3 is TGTGCCAGCAGTTTATCGGGGGGACTAGCGGAGCAGTACTTC.

The rearrangement links TRBV4-2 to TRBJ2-7; 15 nucleotides align to TRBD2. This CDR3 is 17 amino acids long. The trim removed 0 bases at V and 2 bases at J, leaving 2 bases unmatched. Germline values: CDR1 LGHNA, CDR2 YNFKEQ. CDR3 sequence: CASSQEGTSGGTYEQYF. The CDR3 region has the DNA TGTGCCAGCAGCCAAGAAGGGACTAGCGGGGGGACCTACGAGCAGTACTTC.